This T cell receptor beta chain was observed in a study of Graves' ophthalmopathy and Graves' hyperthyroidism. Trimming took off 5 bases at V and 7 bases at J, with 11 bases between the two ends. The germline CDR1 and CDR2 sequences are SGHTA and FQGNSA. CDR3 length equals 13 residues. Transcripts of RNA were the source for amplifying TCR beta CDR3 regions. RT-PCR with HTBI primers came first, then second-round multiplex PCR. TCRdb re-analysed the multiplex PCR reads in MiXCR, keeping a single row per CDR3 protein. The sample lists hundreds of thousands of distinct CDR3 sequences, 21% occurring once. Notes on the study in general: As the model predicted ophthalmopathy progression, it achieved a sensitivity of less than 71% and a specificity of 72.22%. The majority of expanded thyroid clonotypes above 0.001 frequency also occurred in blood.

This clonotype was recorded many times. The antigen is undetermined. Clinicians made diagnoses from clinical symptoms, serum thyroxine, TRAb, thyroid ultrasound and orbital computed tomography. Sample: peripheral blood. This TCR was recovered from a woman aged 18 to 35 with stable Graves' hyperthyroidism. The genes are TRBV7-2 and TRBJ2-2; possibly TRBD2 for D (6 bases). The CDR3, as DNA: TGTGCCAGCAGCACCGAGCGGGTCGGGGAGCTGTTTTTT. It codes for CASSTERVGELFF.